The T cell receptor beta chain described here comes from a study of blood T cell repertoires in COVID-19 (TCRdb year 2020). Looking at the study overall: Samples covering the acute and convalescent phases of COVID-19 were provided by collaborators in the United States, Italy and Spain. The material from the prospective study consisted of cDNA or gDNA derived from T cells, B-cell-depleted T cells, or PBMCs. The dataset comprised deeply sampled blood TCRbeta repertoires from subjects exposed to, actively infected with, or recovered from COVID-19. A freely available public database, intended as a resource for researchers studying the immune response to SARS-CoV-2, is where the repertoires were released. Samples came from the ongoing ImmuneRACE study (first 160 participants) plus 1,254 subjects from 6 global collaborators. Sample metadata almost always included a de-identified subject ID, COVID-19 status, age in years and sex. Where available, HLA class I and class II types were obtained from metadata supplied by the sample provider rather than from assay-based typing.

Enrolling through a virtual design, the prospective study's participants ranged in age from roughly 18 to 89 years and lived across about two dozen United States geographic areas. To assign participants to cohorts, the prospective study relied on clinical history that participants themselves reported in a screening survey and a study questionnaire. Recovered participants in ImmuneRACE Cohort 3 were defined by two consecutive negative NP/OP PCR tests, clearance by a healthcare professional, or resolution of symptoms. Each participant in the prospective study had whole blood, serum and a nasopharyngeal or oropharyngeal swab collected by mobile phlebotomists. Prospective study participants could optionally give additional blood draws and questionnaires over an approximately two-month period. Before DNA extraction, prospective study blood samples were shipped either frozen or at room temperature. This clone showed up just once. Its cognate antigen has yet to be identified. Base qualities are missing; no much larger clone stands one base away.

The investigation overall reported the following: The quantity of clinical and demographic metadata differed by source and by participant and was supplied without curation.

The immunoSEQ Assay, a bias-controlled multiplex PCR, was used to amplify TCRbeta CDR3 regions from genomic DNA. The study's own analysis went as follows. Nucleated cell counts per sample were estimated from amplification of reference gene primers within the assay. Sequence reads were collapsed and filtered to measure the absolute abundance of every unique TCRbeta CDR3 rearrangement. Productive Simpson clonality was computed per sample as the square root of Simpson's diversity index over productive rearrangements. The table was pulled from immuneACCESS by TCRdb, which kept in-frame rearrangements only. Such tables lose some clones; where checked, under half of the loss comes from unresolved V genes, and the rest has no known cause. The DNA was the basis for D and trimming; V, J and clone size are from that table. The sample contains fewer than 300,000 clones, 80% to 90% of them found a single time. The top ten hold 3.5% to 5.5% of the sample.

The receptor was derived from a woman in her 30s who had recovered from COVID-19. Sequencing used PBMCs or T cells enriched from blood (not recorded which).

This receptor carries the CDR3 CATSRDSRAHQPQHF. The DNA reads TGTGCCACCAGCAGAGATAGTAGAGCCCATCAGCCCCAGCATTTT. Rearrangement joined TRBV15 to TRBJ1-5; the D gene cannot be named for sure. The germline V gene encodes CDR1 LNHNV and CDR2 YYDKDF (reference sequence). V loses 0 bases, J loses 5 bases, and the germline ends lie 11 bases apart. The CDR3 covers 15 residues, taking in both the cysteine and the phenylalanine. The CDR3 DNA has 45 bases and is translated from base 1.